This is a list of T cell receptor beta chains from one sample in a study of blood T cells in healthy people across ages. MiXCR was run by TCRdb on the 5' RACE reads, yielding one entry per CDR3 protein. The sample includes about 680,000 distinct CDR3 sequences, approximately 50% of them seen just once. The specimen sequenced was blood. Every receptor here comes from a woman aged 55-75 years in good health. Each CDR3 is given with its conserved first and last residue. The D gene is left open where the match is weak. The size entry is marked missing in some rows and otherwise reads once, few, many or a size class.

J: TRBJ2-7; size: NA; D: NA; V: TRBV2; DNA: TGTGCCAGCAGTTCTTTAGTCGAGCAGTACTTC; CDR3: CASSSLVEQYF
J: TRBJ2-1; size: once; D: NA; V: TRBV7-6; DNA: TGTGCCAGCAGCTTAACACTCCGAAAGCCCCGGGGGAATTACAATGAGCAGTTCTTC; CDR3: CASSLTLRKPRGNYNEQFF
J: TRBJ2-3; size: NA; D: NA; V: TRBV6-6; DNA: TGTGCCAGCAGTTACACAGGTTTGGTTGGGCAGTATTTT; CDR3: CASSYTGLVGQYF
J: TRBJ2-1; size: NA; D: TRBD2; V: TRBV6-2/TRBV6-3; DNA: TGTGCCAGCAGTTACTCCGGGGTCACTAGCGGGAGGTTCAATGAGCAGTTCTTC; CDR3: CASSYSGVTSGRFNEQFF
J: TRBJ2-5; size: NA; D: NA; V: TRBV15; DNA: TGTGCCACCAGCAGAGATCTAAGTGGGGTGGGTAGCCCGTACTTC; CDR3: CATSRDLSGVGSPYF
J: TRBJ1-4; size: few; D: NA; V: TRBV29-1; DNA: TGCAGCGTCCTCCTGACTGGAGATGAAAAACTGTTTTTT; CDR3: CSVLLTGDEKLFF
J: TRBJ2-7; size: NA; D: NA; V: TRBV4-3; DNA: TGCGCCAGCAGCCAAGATTCCAGGGGCGGCGAGCAGTACTTC; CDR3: CASSQDSRGGEQYF
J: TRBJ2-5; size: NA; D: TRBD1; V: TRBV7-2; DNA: TGTGCCAGCAGCTGGGACAGGAAGCCCCAACATGGGACCCAGTACTTC; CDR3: CASSWDRKPQHGTQYF
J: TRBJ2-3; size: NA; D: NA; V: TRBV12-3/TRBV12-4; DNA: TGTGCCAGCAGCGGAGCAAGGAGTTGGAACACAGATACGCAGTATTTT; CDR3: CASSGARSWNTDTQYF
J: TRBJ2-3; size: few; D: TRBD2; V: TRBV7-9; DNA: TGTGCCAGCAGCACTCTAGCGGACCTCACAGATACGCAGTATTTT; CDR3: CASSTLADLTDTQYF
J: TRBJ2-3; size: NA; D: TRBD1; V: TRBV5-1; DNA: TGCGCCAGTAACGGACAGGGGTCTAGCACAGATACGCAGTATTTT; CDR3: CASNGQGSSTDTQYF
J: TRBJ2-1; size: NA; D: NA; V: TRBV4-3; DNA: TGCGCCAGCAGCCAAGTTGGTCCGGGGGATGAGCAGTTCTTC; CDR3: CASSQVGPGDEQFF
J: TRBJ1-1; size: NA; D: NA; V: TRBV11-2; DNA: TGTGCCAGCAGTACACAGGGCTTCATGAACACTGAAGCTTTCTTT; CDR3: CASSTQGFMNTEAFF
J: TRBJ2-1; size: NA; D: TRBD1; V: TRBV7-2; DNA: TGTGCCAGCAGCATAAGTTTATCGTGGGAGACAGGGCCCCCTAACAATGAGCAGTTCTTC; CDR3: CASSISLSWETGPPNNEQFF
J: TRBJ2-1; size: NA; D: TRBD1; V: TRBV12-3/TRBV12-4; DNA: TGTGCCAGCAGTTTCGGGGACAGACACAATGAGCAGTTCTTC; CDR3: CASSFGDRHNEQFF
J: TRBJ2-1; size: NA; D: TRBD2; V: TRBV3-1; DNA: TGTGCCAGCAGCCAAATCGGGGGGGTGAACAATGAGCAGTTCTTC; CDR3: CASSQIGGVNNEQFF
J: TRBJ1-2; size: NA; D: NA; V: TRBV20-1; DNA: TGCAGTGCTATGTATGATCGGGTACAAGAGACCAATGGCTACACCTTC; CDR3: CSAMYDRVQETNGYTF
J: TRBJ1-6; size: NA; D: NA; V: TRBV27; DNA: TGTGCCAGCAGTAAAAACAGAAACTCCTATAATTCACCCCTCCACTTT; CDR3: CASSKNRNSYNSPLHF
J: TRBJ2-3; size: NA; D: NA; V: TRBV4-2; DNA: TGTGCCAGCAGCCAAGGGCATCCGGGGGGCGGAAAAGATACGCAGTATTTT; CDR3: CASSQGHPGGGKDTQYF
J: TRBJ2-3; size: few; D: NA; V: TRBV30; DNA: TGTGCCTGGAGTGTACTTAAGCTTAGCACAGATACGCAGTATTTT; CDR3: CAWSVLKLSTDTQYF
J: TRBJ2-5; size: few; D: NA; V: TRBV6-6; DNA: TGTGCCAGCAGTGGGGGGACGGAGACCCAGTACTTC; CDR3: CASSGGTETQYF
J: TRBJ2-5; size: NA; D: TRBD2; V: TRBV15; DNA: TGTGCCACCAGCAGACTCTTCCCGCGGGGCGGGGGGTTCTATGAGCAGTACTTC; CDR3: CATSRLFPRGGGFYEQYF
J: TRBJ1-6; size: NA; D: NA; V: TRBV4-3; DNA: TGCGCCAGCAGCCCAAAGCGTGGGGGTCTGAATTCACCCCTCCACTTT; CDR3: CASSPKRGGLNSPLHF
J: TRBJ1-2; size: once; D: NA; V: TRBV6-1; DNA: TGTGCCAGCAGTGAAGAGCGGTGGGCAAGCTATGGCTACACCTTC; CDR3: CASSEERWASYGYTF
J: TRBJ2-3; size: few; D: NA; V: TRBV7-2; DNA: TGTGCCAGCAGCCCCACGTGGGGGATAAGTTCGGATACGCAGTATTTT; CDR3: CASSPTWGISSDTQYF
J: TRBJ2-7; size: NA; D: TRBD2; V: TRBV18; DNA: TGTGCCAGCTCACCCCTGCCTGCTAGCGGGAGAACCGTCGAGCAGTACTTC; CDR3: CASSPLPASGRTVEQYF